This T cell receptor beta chain stems from a study of tumor-infiltrating lymphocytes in glioblastoma multiforme. TCRB libraries came from RNA via three nested multiplex PCR rounds. TCRB-specific cDNA synthesis used approximately 0.5 ug of total RNA. A single record per CDR3 protein comes from TCRdb applying MiXCR to the multiplex PCR reads. The data show under 15,000 distinct CDR3 sequences, with roughly 64% seen just once and roughly a third held by the top ten. Notes on this clonotype: As yet, its antigen is unknown.

The V and J ends lost 6 bases and 5 bases, in that order; junction bases with no gene match: 6. Per germline, CDR1 SGHAT and CDR2 FQNNGV. CDR3 length: 13 amino acids. General observations from the study: Detected clone frequencies may not reflect cell counts, being RNA-based. No surface-marker sorting into functional T cell subtypes was done.

This receptor was obtained from a male donor with glioblastoma. Sequencing was done on a sample of brain tumor tissue. J is TRBJ1-1 and V is TRBV11-2; TRBD1 aligns across 7 bases. In DNA, the CDR3 is TGTGCCAGCAGTATGACAGGGAGGACTGAAGCTTTCTTT. Translated: CASSMTGRTEAFF.